The next 6 T cell receptor beta chains were all read from a single sample in a study of blood T cell repertoires in COVID-19 (dated by TCRdb to the early 2020s). Library generation was performed with the immunoSEQ multiplex PCR assay. TCRdb retrieved this table from immuneACCESS and kept in-frame rearrangements only. Not all clones are present; in checked studies, unresolved V genes account for under half, and no reason is known for the remainder. This sample comprises roughly 250,000 clones, roughly 84% of them detected only once. The biggest ten clones account for about 0.93% of the sample. The sample was peripheral blood. The source is a man in his forties with acute or convalescent COVID-19.

The chain recombines TRBV6-1 with TRBJ2-5; TRBD1 might be the D (5 bases). Trimming pared 2 bases from V and 5 bases from J, leaving 6 bases between. From germline, CDR1 is MNHNS and CDR2 SASEGT. CDR3 length: 12 residues. Here the CDR3 reads CASSERGETQYF. The CDR3 DNA follows: TGTGCCAGCAGTGAAAGGGGTGAGACCCAGTACTTC.

The J gene is TRBJ1-1, the V gene TRBV5-1; tentative D call: TRBD1 (5 bases). Germline CDR1 SGHRS, CDR2 YFSETQ. The CDR3 runs to 15 residues. Trimming took off 0 bases at V and 5 bases at J, with 14 bases between the two ends. The CDR3 spells CASSLEPGRGTEAFF. The CDR3, as DNA: TGCGCCAGCAGCTTGGAGCCAGGGAGGGGTACTGAAGCTTTCTTT. Full variable domain (rest looked up from reference TRBV5-1 and TRBJ1-1): KAGVTQTPRYLIKTRGQQVTLSCSPISGHRSVSWYQQTPGQGLQFLFEYFSETQRNKGNFPGRFSGRQFSNSRSEMNVSTLELGDSALYLCASSLEPGRGTEAFFGQGTRLTVV.

V gene TRBV13 combines with J gene TRBJ1-5, with a weak D call TRBD1 (6 bases). The germline V gene encodes CDR1 PRHDT and CDR2 FYEKMQ (reference sequence). The CDR3 is 17 residues long. V was pared by 0 bases and J by 5 bases, with 17 bases between. DNA for the CDR3: TGTGCCAGCAGCTTAGGCGGTGGGGGCAAAAGGGATCAGCCCCAGCATTTT. This encodes CASSLGGGGKRDQPQHF.

The chain recombines TRBV6-5 with TRBJ2-7; possibly TRBD1 for D (5 bases). The CDR3 has 13 amino acids. Germline values: CDR1 MNHEY, CDR2 SVGAGI. Trimming stripped 6 bases from V and 5 bases from J, with 14 bases between. The CDR3 here is CASRAGKVDEQYF. In DNA form, the CDR3 reads TGTGCCAGCAGAGCAGGGAAGGTAGACGAGCAGTACTTC.

This clone was found once. This chain connects TRBV9 to TRBJ1-2; TRBD1 is a possible D gene (6 bases). The CDR3 spans 14 residues. CDR1 is SGDLS, CDR2 YYNGEE, per germline. Deletions cut 2 bases from V and 5 bases from J, with 13 bases between. DNA for the CDR3: TGTGCCAGCAGCGTGAGGGACAAACATTATGGCTACACCTTC. As protein: CASSVRDKHYGYTF.

The gene calls are TRBV3-1 (or the pseudogene TRBV3-2) and TRBJ2-3; no firm D call. CDR3 size: 16 residues. Trimming shortened V by 0 bases and J by 4 bases, and 14 bases separated the two germline ends. In germline, CDR1 is LGHDT, CDR2 YNNKEL (reference sequence). The CDR3 loop reads CASSQEEFQYPDTQYF. The CDR3 DNA reads TGTGCCAGCAGCCAAGAGGAGTTCCAGTACCCAGATACGCAGTATTTT.